This is a list of T cell receptor beta chains from one sample in a study of T-cell memory formation after mild COVID-19. MiXCR was run by TCRdb on the 5' RACE reads, yielding one entry per CDR3 protein. The table records roughly 120,000 distinct CDR3 sequences, about a sixth of them present only once. The sequencing input was PBMCs or a T cell subset sorted from them (not recorded which). The receptors stem from an adult woman who had mild COVID-19 (a few samples of this study predate the infection). Cell type and time point are not known. The CDR3 runs from the conserved cysteine through the conserved F or W. The D gene is left open where the match is weak. The listing skips clone size in some rows; elsewhere it reads once, few, many or a size class.

-	TRBV29-1	-	TRBJ1-2	10	TGCAGCGTACAGGGTAATGGCTACACCTTC	CSVQGNGYTF
-	TRBV5-1	TRBD1	TRBJ1-5	20	TGCGCCAGCAGCTTGGGTCCGGGGACAGGGGGTACTAATAGCAATCAGCCCCAGCATTTT	CASSLGPGTGGTNSNQPQHF
few	TRBV7-9	-	TRBJ1-3	16	TGTGCCAGCATCCCTTTCGGCGGACCCTCTGGAAACACCATATATTTT	CASIPFGGPSGNTIYF
few	TRBV7-6	-	TRBJ2-7	15	TGTGCCAGCAGCCCCGAACAGGGATTGGGGGCCGAGCAGTACTTC	CASSPEQGLGAEQYF
-	TRBV7-9	-	TRBJ2-7	14	TGTGCCAGCCGCCCGGGGCCAGACAACTACGAGCAGTACTTC	CASRPGPDNYEQYF
few	TRBV4-1	-	TRBJ1-2	14	TGCGCCAGCAGCCCCGCGGACAGAGCCTATGGCTACACCTTC	CASSPADRAYGYTF
many	TRBV7-9	-	TRBJ2-5	14	TGTGCCAGCAGCTTATTCGGTCCTCAAGAGACCCAGTACTTC	CASSLFGPQETQYF
few	TRBV4-3	TRBD2	TRBJ2-5	14	TGCGCCAGCAGCCAAGGGCTAGGGGAGGGGACCCAGTACTTC	CASSQGLGEGTQYF
-	TRBV7-6	TRBD2	TRBJ2-1	16	TGTGCCAGCAGCTTAGATGGACTAGCGGGAGGGGGTGAGCAGTTCTTC	CASSLDGLAGGGEQFF
-	TRBV18	TRBD2	TRBJ2-7	15	TGTGCCAGCTCATCCCTAGCGGGAGCCAACTACGAGCAGTACTTC	CASSSLAGANYEQYF
-	TRBV4-1	TRBD1	TRBJ1-6	17	TGCGCCAGCAGCCAGACAGGGGCGCGCTCCTATAATTCACCCCTCCACTTT	CASSQTGARSYNSPLHF
once	TRBV6-5	TRBD1	TRBJ2-1	12	TGTGCCAGCAGCCGACAGGGGGATGAGCAGTTCTTC	CASSRQGDEQFF
medium-sized	TRBV5-4	TRBD2	TRBJ2-7	13	TGTGCCTCCGGGACTAGCGGGACGATCGAGCAGTACTTC	CASGTSGTIEQYF
few	TRBV19	-	TRBJ2-7	15	TGTGCCAGTAGTAGGGCCCGGGACACAACCTACGAGCAGTACTTC	CASSRARDTTYEQYF
-	TRBV20-1	TRBD2	TRBJ2-7	17	TGCAGTGCTAGCGAGCTAGCGGGGATTCTTAGCTCCTACGAGCAGTACTTC	CSASELAGILSSYEQYF
-	TRBV5-4	-	TRBJ1-2	13	TGTGCCAGCAGCGTCGATCTAAACTATGGCTACACCTTC	CASSVDLNYGYTF
-	TRBV18	-	TRBJ2-7	14	TGTGCCAGCTCACCAAAGGAGCGGGCCTACGAGCAGTACTTC	CASSPKERAYEQYF
few	TRBV14	TRBD1	TRBJ2-7	13	TGTGCCAGCAGCCAGTACAGGGGGAGGGAGCAGTACTTC	CASSQYRGREQYF